These 4 T cell receptor beta chains were sequenced from one sample in a study of T cell responses to AZD1222 COVID-19 vaccine. Generated by immunoSEQ multiplex PCR, the TCRdb table keeps only in-frame clones and is missing some. This repertoire shows about 150,000 clones, approximately 91% found once; its top ten account for about 2%. Sequencing used peripheral blood, obtained 28 days after the second AZD1222 dose. These TCRs come from an adult who received the AZD1222 COVID-19 vaccine.

This chain joins TRBV3-1 (or the pseudogene TRBV3-2) and TRBJ1-5; D not certain. V lost 3 bases and J lost 0, with 6 bases in between. CDR3 size: 14 residues. Germline CDR1 LGHDT, CDR2 YNNKEL (reference sequence). The CDR3 DNA is TGTGCCAGCAGCCAGGCGGGTAGCAATCAGCCCCAGCATTTT. Translated, it gives CASSQAGSNQPQHF.

The V call is TRBV5-1, the J call TRBJ1-2, with D possibly matching TRBD1 (6 bases). This CDR3 spans 14 amino acids. Germline CDR1 SGHRS, CDR2 YFSETQ. Trimming shortened V by 5 bases and J by 2 bases, and 13 bases separated the two germline ends. CDR3 in amino acids: CASSNRDINYGYTF. CDR3 DNA sequence: TGCGCCAGCAGTAACAGGGATATCAACTATGGCTACACCTTC.

This clone has only one observation. The V and J genes are TRBV10-3 and TRBJ1-5; D is possibly TRBD1 (6 bases). The CDR3 length is 16 residues. Germline V gene data show CDR1 as ENHRY and CDR2 as SYGVKD. Trimming shortened V by 2 bases and J by 6 bases, and 17 bases separated the two germline ends. Written as DNA, the CDR3 is TGTGCCATCAGTGAGATGGGACCCCAAGGGGGTCAGCCCCAGCATTTT. This codes for CAISEMGPQGGQPQHF.

The chain combines TRBV9 with TRBJ1-1; D is ambiguous. CDR3 length equals 14 residues. CDR1 and CDR2 from the germline V gene are SGDLS and YYNGEE. Trimming shortened V by 3 bases and J by 0 bases, and 9 bases separated the two germline ends. DNA for the CDR3: TGTGCCAGCAGCGAAACGTCTCTGAACACTGAAGCTTTCTTT. This codes for CASSETSLNTEAFF.